Following are 15 T cell receptor beta chains from one sample sequenced in a study of blood T cell repertoires in COVID-19. Clones were sequenced by immunoSEQ multiplex PCR, and TCRdb holds only the in-frame ones, with some missing. The table has around 200,000 clones, about 80% seen once. The sample taken for sequencing was peripheral blood. The receptors derive from a middle-aged man with active or convalescent COVID-19.

This chain joins TRBV28 and TRBJ1-2; D ambiguous. Trimming took off 6 bases at V and 7 bases at J, with 21 bases between the two ends. CDR1 is MDHEN, CDR2 SYDVKM, per germline. The CDR3 has 15 residues. CDR3 residues: CASRDLRSLEGGYTF. CDR3 nucleotides: TGTGCCAGCAGAGACCTCCGGTCCCTTGAGGGTGGCTACACCTTC.

V gene TRBV2 combines with J gene TRBJ1-2; a weak D match, TRBD1 (5 bases). Trimming left V 3 bases short and J 11 bases short, with 7 bases between. Germline loops: CDR1 SNHLY, CDR2 FYNNEI. This CDR3 comprises 10 residues. The DNA of the CDR3 is TGTGCCAGCAGTGAGGGGCTTTACACCTTC. Its translation is CASSEGLYTF.

This chain's CDR3 is CASSPLVGVNTEAFF. The DNA for the CDR3 is TGTGCCAGCAGCCCCTTAGTCGGGGTGAACACTGAAGCTTTCTTT. The genes are TRBV3-1 (or the pseudogene TRBV3-2) and TRBJ1-1; D gene unclear. V lost 4 bases and J lost 0, with 12 bases in between. CDR1 and CDR2 from the germline V gene are LGHDT and YNNKEL (reference sequence). The CDR3 sequence is 15 residues long.

The V and J genes are TRBV7-9 and TRBJ1-2, with a weak D call TRBD1 (5 bases). Germline V lookup: CDR1 SEHNR, CDR2 FQNEAQ (reference sequence). The CDR3 sequence is 16 residues long. V was shortened by 0 bases and J by 0 bases, with 11 bases between the two germline ends. CDR3 sequence reads: CASSLAGGQSNYGYTF. CDR3 DNA sequence: TGTGCCAGCAGCTTAGCGGGCGGACAATCTAACTATGGCTACACCTTC. The full variable domain, completed using reference TRBV7-9 and TRBJ1-2, is DTGVSQNPRHKITKRGQNVTFRCDPISEHNRLYWYRQTLGQGPEFLTYFQNEAQLEKSRLLSDRFSAERPKGSFSTLEIQRTEQGDSAMYLCASSLAGGQSNYGYTFGSGTRLTVV.

J is TRBJ1-5 and V is TRBV19; 7 bases fit TRBD1. CDR1 and CDR2 from the germline V gene are LNHDA and SQIVND (reference sequence). The CDR3 contains 15 residues. Trimming took 2 bases from V and 3 from J; bases not matched to a gene: 4. The CDR3 protein is CASSIHDRANQPQHF. In nucleotides, the CDR3 is TGTGCCAGTAGTATACATGACAGGGCCAATCAGCCCCAGCATTTT.

The V call is TRBV7-2, the J call TRBJ2-5; 8 nucleotides line up with TRBD2. The CDR3 spans 15 residues. V dropped 5 bases and J dropped 2; count of bases not matched to a gene: 7. Germline V gene lookup returns CDR1 SGHTA and CDR2 FQGNSA. The CDR3 DNA follows: TGTGCCAGCAGCCCAGGACTAGCCGCACAAGAGACCCAGTACTTC. It yields the protein CASSPGLAAQETQYF.

The rearrangement uses TRBV15 and TRBJ1-3; D gene unclear. CDR1 and CDR2 from the germline V gene are LNHNV and YYDKDF (reference sequence). The CDR3 is 15 residues long. Between the trimmed V and J ends, which lost 0 bases and 0 bases, there was a span of 6 bases. The CDR3 region is CATSRDHISGNTIYF. The CDR3 DNA follows: TGTGCCACCAGCAGAGATCACATCTCTGGAAACACCATATATTTT.

The chain links TRBV6-5 to TRBJ2-7; D may be TRBD1 (5 bases). The CDR3 has 14 residues. Trimming shortened V by 5 bases and J by 1 base, and 12 bases separated the two germline ends. Germline assignment: CDR1 MNHEY and CDR2 SVGAGI. CDR3 in DNA: TGTGCCAGCAGTCTGGGGCTAGGGTCCTACGAGCAGTACTTC. This encodes CASSLGLGSYEQYF.

CDR3 bases: TGTGCCAGCAGCTTGCGGGACTCCCCTCTGTACTTCACAGATACGCAGTATTTT. Translated: CASSLRDSPLYFTDTQYF. V usage is TRBV7-7 and J usage is TRBJ2-3; tentatively, D is TRBD2 (6 bases). CDR1 is SSHAT and CDR2 is FNYEAQ in the germline V gene (reference sequence). This CDR3 is built from 18 residues. Trimming cost V 3 bases and J 2 bases, with 21 bases left between them.

The chain is built from TRBV3-1 (or the pseudogene TRBV3-2) and TRBJ1-2, with D possibly being TRBD1 (6 bases). This CDR3 is built from 15 residues. The V end was cut by 0 bases, the J end by 3 bases, with 11 bases between. CDR1 is LGHDT, CDR2 YNNKEL, per germline (reference sequence). The CDR3 region has the DNA TGTGCCAGCAGCCAAGATGTTTCAGGGGACTATGGCTACACCTTC. The encoded protein is CASSQDVSGDYGYTF.

The chain couples TRBV7-9 to TRBJ2-1, with a possible D match to TRBD1 (5 bases). V was trimmed by 5 bases and J by 10 bases, leaving 18 bases between them. Germline CDR1 reads SEHNR; CDR2 reads FQNEAQ (reference sequence). There are 14 residues in the CDR3. The CDR3 here is CASSHYEQAQEQFF. Written as DNA, the CDR3 is TGTGCCAGCAGCCACTACGAACAGGCTCAAGAGCAGTTCTTC. The full variable domain, with the rest looked up from reference TRBV7-9 and TRBJ2-1, is DTGVSQNPRHKITKRGQNVTFRCDPISEHNRLYWYRQTLGQGPEFLTYFQNEAQLEKSRLLSDRFSAERPKGSFSTLEIQRTEQGDSAMYLCASSHYEQAQEQFFGPGTRLTVL.

The chain carries TRBV4-2 and TRBJ2-1, with D tentatively TRBD1 (5 bases). The CDR3 spans 15 residues. V was cut by 0 bases and J by 6 bases, with 12 bases left in between. Germline assignment: CDR1 LGHNA and CDR2 YNFKEQ. The CDR3 region has the DNA TGTGCCAGCAGCCAAGATCTGGCAGGGTCCAATGAGCAGTTCTTC. Its protein product is CASSQDLAGSNEQFF.

About this clone: Other DNA sequences within the sample encode an identical CDR3. This chain uses TRBV29-1 with TRBJ1-1; tentatively, D is TRBD1 (6 bases). The germline V and J ends were trimmed by 5 bases and 1 base, with 11 bases remaining between them. The CDR3 has 13 amino acids. The germline CDR1 and CDR2 sequences are SQVTM and ANQGSEA. The DNA for the CDR3 is TGCAGCGTTAGCAGGGGCGGGAACACTGAAGCTTTCTTT. Its protein product is CSVSRGGNTEAFF.

The chain employs TRBV3-1 (or the pseudogene TRBV3-2) and TRBJ2-2, with 10 bases aligning to TRBD2. In germline, CDR1 is LGHDT, CDR2 YNNKEL (reference sequence). The trim removed 4 bases at V and 2 bases at J, leaving 1 base unmatched. The CDR3 has 15 amino acids. CDR3 DNA: TGTGCCAGCAGCCCTAGCGGGGGTAACACCGGGGAGCTGTTTTTT. It encodes CASSPSGGNTGELFF.

The J gene is TRBJ1-1, the V gene TRBV6-1; maybe TRBD1 (5 bases). V shed 2 bases and J shed 6 bases, with 16 bases lying between them. Germline loops: CDR1 MNHNS, CDR2 SASEGT. CDR3 length: 15 residues. CDR3 DNA sequence: TGTGCCAGCAGTGAATATCCAGGGAAGGGGTCTGAAGCTTTCTTT. Translation gives CASSEYPGKGSEAFF.